This note documents a single TCR beta chain sequence. Its antigen is unknown. Base qualities are not recorded, but no much larger clone differs from it by a single base. To prepare the library, the immunoSEQ multiplex PCR assay was applied. The clones in this table, taken by TCRdb from immuneACCESS, are in-frame only. Not every clone is retained; where verified, under half of the shortfall comes from an unresolved V gene, and the cause of the rest is unknown. Present in this sample are just under 550,000 clones, approximately 78% of which were seen just once. The top ten clonotypes cover around 0.013% of the sample. From its cysteine to its phenylalanine, the CDR3 spans 16 amino acids. Only the CDR3 region is kept as DNA, spanning 48 bases read in frame from base 1. V trim: 2 bases; J trim: 5 bases; unmatched bases: 11. CDR1 and CDR2, per the germline V gene, are LGHNA and YNFKEQ. This entry comes from a study of shared T cell receptors in the human thymus (dated by TCRdb to about 2021). Describing the broader study: The study examined how the human thymus generates shared, self-reactive T-cell receptor alpha chains.

These sequences were also reported in another study, on human thymus T cells. As described in the second report: The donors were immunologically healthy infants in Finland who had open corrective cardiac surgery for congenital heart defects. Thymus tissue was obtained as surgical resects removed during corrective cardiac surgery. Both the thymic and the peripheral blood repertoires appeared to show biased V and J gene segment usage. The related research found that thymic TCR repertoires overlapped highly between unrelated individuals. The study used under 10 infant thymus samples plus four related peripheral blood samples to characterize TCR alpha and beta repertoires. Donor ages ranged from 7 to 244 days, and the cohort comprised five or six male and a couple of female infants. Thymocytes were mechanically released from the tissue and were stored as pellets of roughly 9-31 million cells at -70 degrees C. A QIAsymphony instrument was used to extract genomic DNA from frozen cell pellets. The immunoSEQ multiplex PCR assay was used to amplify the TCRB and TCRAD loci from a standardized quantity of quality-controlled genomic DNA. The amplicons spanned the V(D)J region and were long enough to cover the CDR3 and allow V and J genes to be identified. The amplicons were sequenced on an Illumina platform via the commercial immunoSEQ service. Primer bias and sequencing errors were corrected as previously described, and TCRAD and TCRB definitions were based on the IMGT database. The repertoires were analysed using immunoSEQ Analyzer 3.0 and VDJTools for basic statistics, V/J segment usage, diversity estimates, rarefaction and pairwise overlap. Diversity was estimated using the Chao1, ChaoE, Efron-Thisted, Shannon and inverse Simpson indices, and was also estimated on datasets down-sampled to the size of the smallest sample. For repertoire overlap, CDR3 nucleotide sequence, V gene and J gene had to match strictly, and clustering was done by Jaccard-based multidimensional scaling. On average, thymus samples gave 750,000 to 1,000,000 unique TCRB clonotypes, whereas blood samples gave roughly 80,000.

Specimen: thymocytes. The TCR comes from a boy less than two years old with a congenital heart defect. Donor details come from another sample of the same person, matched by shared clones. The sequence joins TRBV4-2 to TRBJ2-7, with TRBD1 matching 8 junction bases. The CDR3 has the sequence CASSQRSSAGGNEQYF. The DNA sequence is as follows: TGTGCCAGCAGCCAACGGTCCAGCGCAGGGGGCAACGAGCAGTACTTC.